These T cell receptor beta chains were read from a single sample in a study of OX40 agonist ivuxolimab in advanced cancers. Using immunoSEQ multiplex PCR, the repertoire was profiled, and TCRdb retains in-frame clones only, with some absent. Here the sample spans about 80,000 clones, around 90% being singletons. The sequenced sample was CD4+ or CD8+ T cells sorted from blood, obtained in a trial of the OX40 agonist ivuxolimab. These receptor sequences come from an adult with an advanced solid tumor such as melanoma, head and neck, liver or kidney cancer. Each CDR3 is given with its conserved first and last residue. Fields, in order: J gene, CDR3 length, V gene, CDR3 protein.

J: TRBJ1-4; length: 14; V: TRBV5-1; CDR3: CASSLGGSNEKLFF
J: TRBJ2-7; length: 14; V: TRBV10-3; CDR3: CATATGTGGDEQYF
J: TRBJ1-2; length: 13; V: TRBV4-2; CDR3: CASSNRHRDGYTF
J: TRBJ1-1; length: 13; V: TRBV27; CDR3: CASRTVGGVEAFF
J: TRBJ1-2; length: 16; V: TRBV6-5; CDR3: CASSSGTGPAVYGYTF
J: TRBJ2-7; length: 13; V: TRBV29-1; CDR3: CSGLEQHSYEQYF
J: TRBJ2-5; length: 14; V: TRBV9; CDR3: CASSVTGGWETQYF
J: TRBJ1-4; length: 13; V: TRBV5-1; CDR3: CASSVRAGEKLFF
J: TRBJ2-7; length: 13; V: TRBV6-5; CDR3: CASTPQGAGEQYF
J: TRBJ2-3; length: 15; V: TRBV18; CDR3: CASSPVRALTDTQYF
J: TRBJ1-1; length: 15; V: TRBV18; CDR3: CASSPTTGEATEAFF
J: TRBJ2-7; length: 14; V: TRBV5-4; CDR3: CASSLEWGGHEQYF
J: TRBJ1-1; length: 14; V: TRBV2; CDR3: CASRRGARGTEAFF
J: TRBJ1-5; length: 12; V: TRBV2; CDR3: CASWGGGQPQHF
J: TRBJ2-2; length: 15; V: TRBV7-3; CDR3: CASRSGGPNTGELFF
J: TRBJ2-7; length: 13; V: TRBV6-5; CDR3: CASSYTGGVEQYF
J: TRBJ2-5; length: 13; V: TRBV9; CDR3: CASSTGVLETQYF